A selection of T cell receptor beta chains follows, all from one sample in a study of control samples from healthy donors and cancer patients. The assay was immunoSEQ multiplex PCR, and TCRdb's table has in-frame clones only and misses some. The table shows 80,000 or so clones, with about 95% occurring only once. Sequencing was performed on blood. These TCRs come from a woman between 40 and 55 years old in good health. Both conserved end residues are part of each CDR3. Fields, in order: D gene, clone size, J gene, V gene, CDR3 length, CDR3 DNA, CDR3 protein. The D gene is left open where the match is weak. Clone size is not always given. Where it is, it says once, few, many or a class for expanded clones.

d_call: TRBD2; clone_size: NA; j_call: TRBJ2-3; v_call: TRBV3-1/TRBV3-2; cdr3_length: 15; cdr3_nt: TGTGCCAGCAGCTATCCGGGACTACAAGGAGATACGCAGTATTTT; cdr3_aa: CASSYPGLQGDTQYF
d_call: NA; clone_size: NA; j_call: TRBJ1-1; v_call: TRBV6-5; cdr3_length: 13; cdr3_nt: TGTGCCAGCAGCCTACAGCGGAACACTGAAGCTTTCTTT; cdr3_aa: CASSLQRNTEAFF
d_call: NA; clone_size: NA; j_call: TRBJ2-1; v_call: TRBV27; cdr3_length: 15; cdr3_nt: TGTGCCAGCAGTTTCCCGCAGGGGGGGCACAATGAGCAGTTCTTC; cdr3_aa: CASSFPQGGHNEQFF
d_call: NA; clone_size: NA; j_call: TRBJ1-1; v_call: TRBV3-1/TRBV3-2; cdr3_length: 14; cdr3_nt: TGTGCCAGCAGCCACTCCCTCGGGGGGACTGAAGCTTTCTTT; cdr3_aa: CASSHSLGGTEAFF
d_call: NA; clone_size: NA; j_call: TRBJ2-6; v_call: TRBV4-1; cdr3_length: 14; cdr3_nt: TGCGCCAGCAGCCATAACTCTGGGGCCAACGTCCTGACTTTC; cdr3_aa: CASSHNSGANVLTF
d_call: NA; clone_size: NA; j_call: TRBJ2-2; v_call: TRBV3-1/TRBV3-2; cdr3_length: 16; cdr3_nt: TGTGCCAGCAGCCAAGATGGAGCCACGAACACCGGGGAGCTGTTTTTT; cdr3_aa: CASSQDGATNTGELFF
d_call: NA; clone_size: few; j_call: TRBJ1-1; v_call: TRBV6-1; cdr3_length: 13; cdr3_nt: TGTGCCAGCAGTGAGCGGGGGACCACTGAAGCTTTCTTT; cdr3_aa: CASSERGTTEAFF
d_call: NA; clone_size: NA; j_call: TRBJ2-1; v_call: TRBV6-5; cdr3_length: 14; cdr3_nt: TGTGCCAGCAGTTACTCCGGGATCTACAATGAGCAGTTCTTC; cdr3_aa: CASSYSGIYNEQFF
d_call: TRBD1; clone_size: NA; j_call: TRBJ1-2; v_call: TRBV6-5; cdr3_length: 15; cdr3_nt: TGTGCCAGCAGTTACTCGGCGCAGGGGGAGTATGGCTACACCTTC; cdr3_aa: CASSYSAQGEYGYTF
d_call: NA; clone_size: NA; j_call: TRBJ1-1; v_call: TRBV18; cdr3_length: 14; cdr3_nt: TGTGCCAGCTCACCGGGGGGCCCGCATCTTGAAGCTTTCTTT; cdr3_aa: CASSPGGPHLEAFF
d_call: NA; clone_size: NA; j_call: TRBJ1-1; v_call: TRBV2; cdr3_length: 14; cdr3_nt: TGTGCCAGCAGTTCTACAGGGAGGTACACTGAAGCTTTCTTT; cdr3_aa: CASSSTGRYTEAFF
d_call: NA; clone_size: NA; j_call: TRBJ1-6; v_call: TRBV3-1/TRBV3-2; cdr3_length: 15; cdr3_nt: TGTGCCAGCAGGCAAGGGGAGTTAAATAATTCACCCCTCCACTTT; cdr3_aa: CASRQGELNNSPLHF
d_call: TRBD1; clone_size: NA; j_call: TRBJ1-6; v_call: TRBV7-2; cdr3_length: 13; cdr3_nt: TGTGCCAGCTCAGACAGGGTCAATTCACCCCTCCACTTT; cdr3_aa: CASSDRVNSPLHF
d_call: NA; clone_size: NA; j_call: TRBJ2-1; v_call: TRBV5-6; cdr3_length: 17; cdr3_nt: TGTGCCAGCAGCTTGGGGCCCGCGGGGGCGGCCTACAATGAGCAGTTCTTC; cdr3_aa: CASSLGPAGAAYNEQFF
d_call: TRBD1; clone_size: NA; j_call: TRBJ2-3; v_call: TRBV24-1; cdr3_length: 14; cdr3_nt: TGTGCCACCAGTGAGGCAGGGGGCGCAGATACGCAGTATTTT; cdr3_aa: CATSEAGGADTQYF
d_call: TRBD2; clone_size: NA; j_call: TRBJ2-3; v_call: TRBV13; cdr3_length: 14; cdr3_nt: TGTGCCAGCAGCGCCTGGACTAGTTCAGATACGCAGTATTTT; cdr3_aa: CASSAWTSSDTQYF
d_call: NA; clone_size: NA; j_call: TRBJ2-2; v_call: TRBV5-5; cdr3_length: 14; cdr3_nt: TGTGCCAGCACCTTGCTGGCGAACACCGGGGAGCTGTTTTTT; cdr3_aa: CASTLLANTGELFF
d_call: NA; clone_size: NA; j_call: TRBJ1-1; v_call: TRBV29-1; cdr3_length: 20; cdr3_nt: TGCAGCGTTGCAGCCAGGGGCCATAGGGGCGTCTACGGAGAGGGTACTGAAGCTTTCTTT; cdr3_aa: CSVAARGHRGVYGEGTEAFF
d_call: NA; clone_size: NA; j_call: TRBJ1-2; v_call: TRBV7-2; cdr3_length: 14; cdr3_nt: TGTGCCAGCAGCTTAGCTCGAGGGTCCTATGGCTACACCTTC; cdr3_aa: CASSLARGSYGYTF
d_call: NA; clone_size: NA; j_call: TRBJ2-2; v_call: TRBV18; cdr3_length: 15; cdr3_nt: TGTGCCAGCTCAAAGGTCGGAGCGAACACCGGGGAGCTGTTTTTT; cdr3_aa: CASSKVGANTGELFF
d_call: NA; clone_size: NA; j_call: TRBJ2-3; v_call: TRBV28; cdr3_length: 15; cdr3_nt: TGTGCCAGCAGCCTATGGGCGGTGAGCACAGATACGCAGTATTTT; cdr3_aa: CASSLWAVSTDTQYF
d_call: NA; clone_size: NA; j_call: TRBJ1-1; v_call: TRBV19; cdr3_length: 18; cdr3_nt: TGTGCCAGTAGTATAGGGGCGTTTGTAGCAGGGTATAACACTGAAGCTTTCTTT; cdr3_aa: CASSIGAFVAGYNTEAFF
d_call: TRBD1; clone_size: NA; j_call: TRBJ1-6; v_call: TRBV7-7; cdr3_length: 18; cdr3_nt: TGTGCTAGCAGCAGAGTCCGGGACAGGGACTTAAGGAATTCACCCCTCCACTTT; cdr3_aa: CASSRVRDRDLRNSPLHF
d_call: NA; clone_size: NA; j_call: TRBJ1-6; v_call: TRBV2; cdr3_length: 12; cdr3_nt: TGTGCCAGCAGTGAGGGGTTTTCACCCCTCCACTTT; cdr3_aa: CASSEGFSPLHF
d_call: TRBD2; clone_size: NA; j_call: TRBJ2-7; v_call: TRBV12-3/TRBV12-4; cdr3_length: 13; cdr3_nt: TGTGCCAGCACAGCGGGATCCCCCTACGAGCAGTACTTC; cdr3_aa: CASTAGSPYEQYF
d_call: NA; clone_size: NA; j_call: TRBJ2-7; v_call: TRBV27; cdr3_length: 14; cdr3_nt: TGTGCCAGCAGTCGGTCCGGGAGTTCCTACGAGCAGTACTTC; cdr3_aa: CASSRSGSSYEQYF
d_call: TRBD2; clone_size: NA; j_call: TRBJ2-2; v_call: TRBV2; cdr3_length: 14; cdr3_nt: TGTGCCAGCAGTGAGCGGGAGATCACCGGGGAGCTGTTTTTT; cdr3_aa: CASSEREITGELFF
d_call: TRBD2; clone_size: NA; j_call: TRBJ2-7; v_call: TRBV10-3; cdr3_length: 13; cdr3_nt: TGTGCCATCAGCCACGGGGGGGGCTCCGAGCAGTACTTC; cdr3_aa: CAISHGGGSEQYF
d_call: TRBD1; clone_size: once; j_call: TRBJ2-3; v_call: TRBV7-3; cdr3_length: 16; cdr3_nt: TGTGCCAGCAGCTCCACCGGGACAGGGGTAACAGATACGCAGTATTTT; cdr3_aa: CASSSTGTGVTDTQYF